A single sample gave rise to the 4 T cell receptor beta chains below, sequenced in a study of blood T cell repertoires in COVID-19 (dated by TCRdb to the early 2020s). The library came from the immunoSEQ multiplex PCR assay. In TCRdb, the immuneACCESS table is reduced to in-frame sequences with V and J assigned. These tables do not hold every clone; where another copy was compared, an unresolved V gene accounts for under half, and the others remain unexplained. This sample has some 190,000 clones in its table, and 70% to 90% of those were observed once. Approximately 5% of the sample goes to the ten largest clones. The source material was peripheral blood. The receptors come from a woman of 80 years or more with acute or convalescent COVID-19.

The J gene is TRBJ2-1, the V gene TRBV12-3 or TRBV12-4; D not certain. V was trimmed by 4 bases and J by 7 bases, leaving 5 bases between them. This CDR3 contains 11 residues. The DNA of the CDR3 is TGTGCCAGCAGTTCACGGAATGAGCAGTTCTTC. It yields the protein CASSSRNEQFF.

The chain joins TRBV6-2 or TRBV6-3 to TRBJ1-1, with D possibly TRBD1 on 5 matching bases. CDR3 length equals 14 residues. Germline CDR1 is MNHEY and CDR2 is SVGEGT. The V and J ends lost 0 bases and 4 bases respectively, with 9 bases between them. The CDR3 is CASSYSGRATEAFF. Here the CDR3 DNA reads TGTGCCAGCAGTTACTCAGGCAGGGCCACTGAAGCTTTCTTT.

This chain connects TRBV12-3 or TRBV12-4 to TRBJ1-1, with D unclear. This CDR3 is built from 12 residues. V shed 7 bases and J shed 6 bases, with 12 bases lying between them. CDR3 loop: CASTADTAEAFF. In nucleotides, the CDR3 is TGTGCCAGCACCGCAGATACCGCTGAAGCTTTCTTT.

This clone was observed once. This chain connects TRBV5-1 to TRBJ2-1, with TRBD2 matching over 16 bases. V lost 4 bases, J lost 5 bases, and 9 bases stayed unmatched. The CDR3 runs 18 residues. Germline CDR1 is SGHRS and CDR2 is YFSETQ. The CDR3 DNA is TGCGCCAGCAGCCCGGGACTAGCGGGAGGGCCTGTAGACAATGAGCAGTTCTTC. This translates into CASSPGLAGGPVDNEQFF.